These 2 T cell receptor beta chains share one sample of origin, sequenced in a study of T cell responses to AZD1222 COVID-19 vaccine. Clones were read by immunoSEQ multiplex PCR, and TCRdb kept only the in-frame ones, dropping some. The sample includes some 150,000 clones, approximately 90% seen only once; the top ten take less than 2%. The sequencing used peripheral blood, collected on day 0 of AZD1222 vaccination. Receptors originate from an adult in good health.

The CDR3 reads CAPGKWGAWADGYTF. CDR3 coding DNA: TGTGCCCCAGGTAAATGGGGGGCGTGGGCTGATGGCTACACCTTC. V usage is TRBV7-3 and J usage is TRBJ1-2; D possibly corresponds to TRBD1 (6 bases). This CDR3 is 15 amino acids long. CDR1 SGHTA and CDR2 FQGTGA come from the germline V gene. V lost 11 bases and J 6 bases, leaving 25 bases between the germline ends.

The V gene is TRBV6-5, the J gene TRBJ1-5; D not certain. The CDR3 is 14 amino acids. Germline assignment: CDR1 MNHEY and CDR2 SVGAGI. With 6 bases removed from V and 0 bases from J, the gap between germline ends came to 9 bases. Written as DNA, the CDR3 is TGTGCCAGCAGCCAGGTGTATAGCAATCAGCCCCAGCATTTT. Its protein product is CASSQVYSNQPQHF.